The 18 T cell receptor beta chains presented below share a single source sample, sequenced in a study of siplizumab effects on memory and regulatory T cells. The protocol was immunoSEQ multiplex PCR, while the TCRdb copy is restricted to in-frame clones and leaves out a portion. This table has fewer than 110,000 clones, around nine tenths appearing once. Input material: non-Treg CD4+ T cells sorted from blood. These receptor sequences come from a human donor in good health.

The rearrangement joins TRBV6-6 to TRBJ1-2, with 7 nucleotides matching TRBD1. Germline trimming cut 6 bases from V and 2 bases from J; bases unmatched to any gene: 3. Germline assignment: CDR1 MNHNY and CDR2 SVGAGI (reference sequence). The CDR3 loop spans 13 amino acids. The CDR3 loop is CASSQGQNYGYTF. The CDR3 bases are TGTGCCAGCAGCCAGGGACAGAACTATGGCTACACCTTC.

The genes are TRBV5-4 and TRBJ2-7, with 7 bases identical to TRBD1. Germline lookup yields CDR1 SGHNT and CDR2 YYREEE (reference sequence). Losses at the gene ends were 1 base for V and 3 bases for J; bases not matched to a gene: 4. This CDR3 has 14 residues. The CDR3 coding sequence is TGTGCCAGCAGCTTGTCGGGACAGCTCTACGAGCAGTACTTC. It codes for CASSLSGQLYEQYF.

This clone was recorded a few times. The chain joins TRBV18 to TRBJ1-5; D is uncertain. The V and J ends lost 6 bases and 6 bases respectively, with 18 bases between them. In germline, CDR1 is KGHSH, CDR2 LQKENI. This CDR3 is 15 amino acids long. Here the CDR3 reads CASSQADGFGQPQHF. The CDR3 coding sequence is TGTGCCAGCTCTCAGGCTGATGGGTTTGGTCAGCCCCAGCATTTT.

The V and J genes are TRBV6-4 and TRBJ1-2; 9 nucleotides line up with TRBD1. The germline gives CDR1 MRHNA, CDR2 SNTAGT. The CDR3 contains 14 residues. V gave up 7 bases and J gave up 2 bases; unmatched junction bases: 5. Here the CDR3 DNA reads TGTGCCAGCAAACAGGGGGCAGGGAACTATGGCTACACCTTC. It is translated as CASKQGAGNYGYTF.

V usage is TRBV4-2 and J usage is TRBJ2-1; 7 bases line up with TRBD2. Trimming took 0 bases from V and 8 from J; bases not matched to a gene: 10. Germline CDR1 is LGHNA and CDR2 is YNFKEQ. There are 16 residues in the CDR3. This CDR3 reads CASSQDLAGVNDEQFF. The CDR3 DNA reads TGTGCCAGCAGCCAAGACCTGGCGGGAGTTAACGATGAGCAGTTCTTC.

This sequence joins TRBV9 and TRBJ1-5; D unresolved. CDR3 size: 14 residues. The V gene lost 0 bases and the J gene lost 5 bases, with 9 bases spanning the gap. Germline V CDR1 and CDR2: SGDLS, YYNGEE. The CDR3 DNA reads as TGTGCCAGCAGCGTAGCGAGGGAAGATCAGCCCCAGCATTTT. It translates to CASSVAREDQPQHF. The full variable domain, completed using reference TRBV9 and TRBJ1-5, is DSGVTQTPKHLITATGQRVTLRCSPRSGDLSVYWYQQSLDQGLQFLIQYYNGEERAKGNILERFSAQQFPDLHSELNLSSLELGDSALYFCASSVAREDQPQHFGDGTRLSIL.

This chain joins TRBV6-5 and TRBJ2-7, with TRBD1 as a possible D gene (5 bases). The V end lost 6 bases, the J end lost 1 base, and 16 bases lay between the germline ends. The CDR3 loop spans 15 amino acids. Germline V gene sequence: CDR1 MNHEY, CDR2 SVGAGI. Here the CDR3 reads CASSELTAASYEQYF. As DNA, the CDR3 is TGTGCCAGCAGCGAATTGACAGCCGCATCCTACGAGCAGTACTTC.

The chain combines TRBV9 with TRBJ2-5, with no clear D. Deletions cut 0 bases from V and 5 bases from J, with 17 bases between. The CDR3 is made up of 16 amino acids. CDR1 is SGDLS, CDR2 YYNGEE, per germline. In DNA form, the CDR3 reads TGTGCCAGCAGCGTAGGAGCCCCGAGGTCGAGGGAGACCCAGTACTTC. Translation: CASSVGAPRSRETQYF.

The chain couples TRBV9 to TRBJ2-3, with TRBD2 identical over 8 bases. The CDR3 consists of 16 residues. J lost 0 bases, V lost 3 bases, and 6 bases had no gene match. The germline V gene encodes CDR1 SGDLS and CDR2 YYNGEE. In DNA, the CDR3 is TGTGCCAGCAGCGCCCGGGAGGGCACCAGCACAGATACGCAGTATTTT. It codes for CASSAREGTSTDTQYF.

This chain uses TRBV6-5 with TRBJ2-1, with 8 bases fitting TRBD2. V dropped 4 bases and J dropped 0; count of bases not matched to a gene: 2. Germline CDR1 is MNHEY and CDR2 is SVGAGI. The CDR3 sequence is 15 residues long. The CDR3 loop reads CASSLTSGSYNEQFF. The CDR3 nucleotides are TGTGCCAGCAGTTTAACTAGCGGCTCCTACAATGAGCAGTTCTTC.

The V and J genes are TRBV19 and TRBJ2-1; 10 bases agree with TRBD2. Germline assignment: CDR1 LNHDA and CDR2 SQIVND (reference sequence). Trimming at V came to 7 bases and at J to 7 bases, leaving 7 bases not matched to a gene. The CDR3 runs to 14 residues. CDR3 protein: CASTEREGRNEQFF. Written as DNA, the CDR3 is TGTGCCAGTACCGAGCGGGAGGGCCGAAATGAGCAGTTCTTC.

V usage is TRBV7-2 and J usage is TRBJ2-1, with 7 bases fitting TRBD1. CDR1 is SGHTA, CDR2 FQGNSA, per germline. V was pared by 0 bases and J by 14 bases, with 10 bases of the junction left unmatched. CDR3 length: 14 residues. The DNA for the CDR3 is TGTGCCAGCAGCTTAGCCGGAAAGAGGACAGGTGAGTTCTTC. Translated: CASSLAGKRTGEFF.

V usage is TRBV28 and J usage is TRBJ2-1, with a weak D call TRBD1 (6 bases). V lost 5 bases and J lost 15, with 17 bases in between. Germline V gene sequence: CDR1 MDHEN, CDR2 SYDVKM. The CDR3 spans 12 residues. CDR3 sequence reads: CASSPVTRGGFF. The CDR3 DNA sequence: TGTGCCAGCAGTCCCGTCACTAGAGGGGGGTTCTTC.

The rearrangement uses TRBV6-1 and TRBJ2-1; TRBD2 aligns across 13 bases. Germline CDR1 is MNHNS and CDR2 is SASEGT. V was clipped by 4 bases and J by 6 bases; unmatched bases: 6. The CDR3 runs 16 residues. The CDR3 nucleotides are TGTGCCAGCAGTGGGGTCACTAGCGGGAGGGCCAATGAGCAGTTCTTC. This gives the protein CASSGVTSGRANEQFF.

CDR3 nucleotide sequence: TGTGCCAGCAGCTTCCGGGACAGGGGGAACACCGGGGAGCTGTTTTTT. It specifies CASSFRDRGNTGELFF. The chain combines TRBV5-8 with TRBJ2-2, with 10 bases lining up with TRBD1. V shed 2 bases, J shed 1 base, and the junction held 2 bases outside the gene matches. The CDR3 loop spans 16 amino acids. CDR1 SGHTS and CDR2 YDEGEE come from the germline V gene.

CDR3 bases: TGTGCCAGCAGCTTGGAGGGGCCTACGGGTTCACCCCTCCACTTT. Translated, it gives CASSLEGPTGSPLHF. This chain links TRBV5-8 with TRBJ1-6; D is perhaps TRBD1 (5 bases). CDR3 length: 15 residues. The V gene's germline CDR1 is SGHTS and CDR2 YDEGEE. Trimming stripped 0 bases from V and 9 bases from J, with 13 bases between.

The chain couples TRBV7-2 to TRBJ2-1; D call uncertain. The CDR3 loop spans 13 amino acids. Germline V gene sequence: CDR1 SGHTA, CDR2 FQGNSA. Trimming pared 8 bases from V and 3 bases from J, leaving 11 bases between. The CDR3 DNA is TGTGCCAGCGCTAAGGCATTCTACAATGAGCAGTTCTTC. Residues: CASAKAFYNEQFF. The full variable domain, in which reference TRBV7-2 and TRBJ2-1 provide the parts outside the CDR3, is GAGVSQSPSNKVTEKGKDVELRCDPISGHTALYWYRQSLGQGLEFLIYFQGNSAPDKSGLPSDRFSAERTGGSVSTLTIQRTQQEDSAVYLCASAKAFYNEQFFGPGTRLTVL.

The chain couples TRBV18 to TRBJ1-6; 9 positions match TRBD1. The ends lost 4 bases at V and 7 bases at J; junction bases unmatched: 5. From germline, CDR1 is KGHSH and CDR2 LQKENI. The CDR3 runs 15 residues. This CDR3 is CASSRRDRDNSPLHF. The DNA for the CDR3 is TGTGCCAGCTCACGCCGGGACAGGGACAATTCACCCCTCCACTTT.